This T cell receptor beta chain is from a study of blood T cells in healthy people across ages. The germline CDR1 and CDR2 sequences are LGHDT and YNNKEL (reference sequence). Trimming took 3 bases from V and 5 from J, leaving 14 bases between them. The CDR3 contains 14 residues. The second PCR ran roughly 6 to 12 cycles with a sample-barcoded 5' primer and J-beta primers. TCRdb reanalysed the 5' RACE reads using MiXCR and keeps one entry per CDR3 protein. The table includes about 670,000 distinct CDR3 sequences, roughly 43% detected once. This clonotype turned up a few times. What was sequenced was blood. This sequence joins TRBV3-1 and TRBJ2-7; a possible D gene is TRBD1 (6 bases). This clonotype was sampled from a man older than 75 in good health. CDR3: CASSQYREGNEQYF. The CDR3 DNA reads TGTGCCAGCAGCCAGTACAGGGAAGGCAACGAGCAGTACTTC.